These T cell receptor beta chains were read from a single sample in a study of beta chain features in type 1 diabetes. Using immunoSEQ multiplex PCR, the repertoire was profiled, and TCRdb retains in-frame clones only, with some absent. The sample holds hundreds of thousands of clones, less than 15% seen once. The sequenced material came from central memory CD4+ T cells from blood. The source of these receptors is a man aged 25-45 years in good health. Both conserved end residues are part of each CDR3. A D gene is named only where the DNA matches it firmly. The size field is filled for only some rows; it gives once, few, many or a size class.

v_gene	j_gene	abundance	d_gene	CDR3nt	CDR3aa
TRBV4-1	TRBJ2-5	few	.	TGCGCCAGCAGCCAAGAGGTAGGGGGACGTGAGACCCAGTACTTC	CASSQEVGGRETQYF
TRBV21-1	TRBJ2-2	once	.	TGTGCCAGCAGCTCAAACTACTACACAGGCTTGACCGGGGAGCTGTTTTTT	CASSSNYYTGLTGELFF
TRBV6-5	TRBJ1-5	few	TRBD1	TGTGCCAGCGGGCAGGGGGGTGTAGGCAATCAGCCCCAGCATTTT	CASGQGGVGNQPQHF
TRBV7-2	TRBJ2-5	few	TRBD2	TGTGCCAGCAGCCCGGGACTAGCGGGGGGACGTGAGACCCAGTACTTC	CASSPGLAGGRETQYF
TRBV18	TRBJ1-3	few	.	TGTGCCAGCTCACCACCCAGTCGGGGAAACACCATATATTTT	CASSPPSRGNTIYF
TRBV25-1	TRBJ2-3	.	.	TGTGCCAGCTCCCCGACCGAGAGGGTGGATACGCAGTATTTT	CASSPTERVDTQYF
TRBV11-2	TRBJ2-5	.	.	TGTGCCAGCAGCTTTGGTCAGAAAGAGACCCAGTACTTC	CASSFGQKETQYF
TRBV7-2	TRBJ2-1	few	.	TGCGCCAGCAGCCAAGATCGGGGGCGTAAGGAGTTCTTC	CASSQDRGRKEFF
TRBV10-3	TRBJ1-1	few	.	TGTGCCATCAGTGGGGGGGGCGGCGCTTTCTTT	CAISGGGGAFF
TRBV29-1	TRBJ2-1	few	TRBD1	TGCAGCGTCCGAGGGACAGTGAAATACAATGAGCAGTTCTTC	CSVRGTVKYNEQFF
TRBV30	TRBJ2-2	.	.	TGTGCCTGGAGTTCCGGGAACACCGGGGAGCTGTTTTTT	CAWSSGNTGELFF
TRBV7-9	TRBJ1-2	.	.	TGTGCCAGCAGCTTGCAGGGACGGGATGGCTACACCTTC	CASSLQGRDGYTF
TRBV5-1	TRBJ2-2	.	TRBD2	TGCGCCAGCAGGGGGACTAGCTTCACCGGGGAGCTGTTTTTT	CASRGTSFTGELFF
TRBV7-2	TRBJ2-1	few	TRBD2	TGTGCCAGCAGCTTACACGCGGGGGGGAACAATGAGCAGTTCTTC	CASSLHAGGNNEQFF
TRBV28	TRBJ2-5	few	.	TGTGCCAGCAGTCGCAGGGCAGAGACCCAGTACTTC	CASSRRAETQYF
TRBV7-3	TRBJ1-2	few	.	TGTGCCAGCAGCCGGGACCTTCCAGGCTACACCTTC	CASSRDLPGYTF
TRBV27	TRBJ1-1	once	.	TGTGCCAGCAGTTTAGGTATAATGAACACTGAAGCTTTCTTT	CASSLGIMNTEAFF
TRBV7-2	TRBJ2-5	once	TRBD2	TGTGCCACCTCAGCGGGGGGAAGAGAGACCCAGTACTTC	CATSAGGRETQYF
TRBV13	TRBJ2-4	few	.	TGTGCCAGCAGCCCATCCCGCAGTCGACTAGCCAAAAACATTCAGTACTTC	CASSPSRSRLAKNIQYF
TRBV30	TRBJ1-3	few	TRBD1	TGTGCCTGGAGTGTAAGAGGACAGGGGTTCGGAAACACCATATATTTT	CAWSVRGQGFGNTIYF
TRBV11-2	TRBJ1-5	few	TRBD1	TGTGCCAGCAGCTTAAACACAGGGGGCAATCAGCCCCAGCATTTT	CASSLNTGGNQPQHF
TRBV19	TRBJ1-2	few	.	TGTGCCAGGCGGGCAGGCTATGGCTACACCTTC	CARRAGYGYTF
TRBV6-6	TRBJ1-2	few	.	TGTGCCAGCAGTTACTCGGAGGGTGGCTACACCTTC	CASSYSEGGYTF
TRBV21-1	TRBJ2-3	few	.	TGTGCCAGCTGGTCCCCCAGGGGGTGTGGCAGAACAAAAACGCAGTATTTT	CASWSPRGCGRTKTQYF
TRBV28	TRBJ2-1	.	TRBD2	TGTGCCAGCAGTAAGACTAGCGGGAGCCTGGGGGAGCAGTTCTTC	CASSKTSGSLGEQFF
TRBV4-1	TRBJ2-5	.	.	TGCGCCAGCAGCCCCGAGGGCAGGGGTCAAGAGACCCAGTACTTC	CASSPEGRGQETQYF
TRBV5-1	TRBJ1-1	.	.	TGCGCCAGCAGCTCCGACCACACCGCGACTTTCTTT	CASSSDHTATFF
TRBV18	TRBJ1-4	many	.	TGTGCCAGCTCACAGGGACAAATGTTTTCAACTAATGAAAAACTGTTTTTT	CASSQGQMFSTNEKLFF
TRBV19	TRBJ2-1	.	TRBD1	TGTGCCAGTAGCCGAGACAGGGGGATCCCTAATGAGCAGTTCTTC	CASSRDRGIPNEQFF
TRBV7-2	TRBJ2-2	.	.	TGTGCCAGCAGCTTCGGGACGGGTAACACCGGGGAGCTGTTTTTT	CASSFGTGNTGELFF
TRBV7-2	TRBJ1-1	.	.	TGTGCCAGCAGCTTAACGCCGGGACCGAGGCGGGCTGAAGCTTTCTTT	CASSLTPGPRRAEAFF
TRBV4-2	TRBJ2-5	few	.	TGTGCCAGCAGCCAAGATCGTCGGGAGACCCAGTACTTC	CASSQDRRETQYF
TRBV11-3	TRBJ2-3	.	.	TGTGCCAGCTCGGCGGGCGCTAGCACAGATACGCAGTATTTT	CASSAGASTDTQYF
TRBV7-2	TRBJ2-3	few	TRBD2	TGTGCCAGCAGCCCAGCGGGAGGGGGGACAGATACGCAGTATTTT	CASSPAGGGTDTQYF
TRBV6-5	TRBJ2-5	.	TRBD2	TGTGCCAGCAGTCCGCGGACTAGCGTGGGGGAGACCCAGTACTTC	CASSPRTSVGETQYF
TRBV2	TRBJ1-2	many	TRBD1	TGTGCCAGCAGTGAAAATGGACAGGGTGTTGGCTACACCTTC	CASSENGQGVGYTF
TRBV10-3	TRBJ1-5	few	.	TGTGCCGTCACGCCCATGGGAATCCAGCCCCAGCATTTT	CAVTPMGIQPQHF
TRBV7-9	TRBJ2-5	.	TRBD2	TGTGCCAGCAGCTTAGATGGTCTAGCGGGGGCTCAAGAGACCCAGTACTTC	CASSLDGLAGAQETQYF
TRBV11-2	TRBJ2-1	.	TRBD2	TGTGCCAGCAGCCCGGGGGGGGGCTACAATGAGCAGTTCTTC	CASSPGGGYNEQFF
TRBV5-1	TRBJ2-3	.	.	TGCGCCAGCACCCCAGCGGGCGATCCCACAGATACGCAGTATTTT	CASTPAGDPTDTQYF
TRBV2	TRBJ2-2	many	.	.	CASTTTFGARSANTGELFF
TRBV2	TRBJ1-1	.	.	TGTGCCAGCAGACAAACCGCGGGGGTTGGGATGAACACTGAAGCTTTCTTT	CASRQTAGVGMNTEAFF
TRBV6-5	TRBJ1-4	.	TRBD1	TGTGCCAGCAGTGGACAGGGAGCCAAGGAAAAACTGTTTTTT	CASSGQGAKEKLFF
TRBV11-2	TRBJ2-2	.	TRBD2	TGTGCCAGCAGCCCGCGGACTAGCGGGGTTGACGGGGAGCTGTTTTTT	CASSPRTSGVDGELFF
TRBV7-2	TRBJ2-2	few	.	TGTGCCAGCAGACCACTAGGCCCGGAGCTGTTTTTT	CASRPLGPELFF
TRBV4-2	TRBJ1-6	.	TRBD1	TGTGCCAGCAGCTCCGGGACAGGGCGAAATTCACCCCTCCACTTT	CASSSGTGRNSPLHF
TRBV9	TRBJ1-2	few	TRBD1	TGTGCCAGCAGCGACCGGGACAGCTATGGCTACACCTTC	CASSDRDSYGYTF
TRBV7-6	TRBJ1-4	once	.	TGTGCCAGCAGCTTAGGCCAGGGAGGAAGTAATGAAAAACTGTTTTTT	CASSLGQGGSNEKLFF
TRBV4-3	TRBJ2-3	few	.	TGCGCCAGCGCCTCAAACAGGGGACTCACAGATACGCAGTATTTT	CASASNRGLTDTQYF
TRBV27	TRBJ1-3	.	.	TGTGCCAGCATTATTCCCCACCTATTTTGGCCCGGAAACACCATATATTTT	CASIIPHLFWPGNTIYF
TRBV25-1	TRBJ2-1	few	TRBD2	TGTGCCAGCAGTGAATACCTAGCGGGAGCGAGCAATGAGCAGTTCTTC	CASSEYLAGASNEQFF
TRBV7-9	TRBJ1-1	.	.	TGTGCCAGCAGCCCAAGGGGGAACACTGAAGCTTTCTTT	CASSPRGNTEAFF
TRBV6-5	TRBJ1-5	.	.	TGTGCCAGCAGCCAAGATGGGCCCCAGCATTTT	CASSQDGPQHF
TRBV21-1	TRBJ2-2	few	.	TGTGCCAGCAAAGAGGGGCGGAGATACACCGGGGAGCTGTTTTTT	CASKEGRRYTGELFF
TRBV29-1	TRBJ2-5	few	TRBD2	TGCAGCTCCCGGACTAGCCCAGAGACCCAGTACTTC	CSSRTSPETQYF
TRBV6-1	TRBJ2-3	few	.	TGTGCCAGCAGGGGTAGCGACACAGATACGCAGTATTTT	CASRGSDTDTQYF
TRBV7-2	TRBJ2-5	.	.	TGTGCCAGCAGCCCCCAACCGGACACGAAAGAGACCCAGTACTTC	CASSPQPDTKETQYF
TRBV7-6	TRBJ1-1	.	TRBD1	TGTGCCAGCAGCTTCTCGACAGGGCGGAGGAACACTGAAGCTTTCTTT	CASSFSTGRRNTEAFF
TRBV6-5	TRBJ1-1	few	.	TGTGCCAGCAGTTACCACGGGCCGGGCACTGAAGCTTTCTTT	CASSYHGPGTEAFF
TRBV21-1	TRBJ2-5	.	.	TGTGCCAGCAGCAAAGGCCCGGGACAGGGGTCTGAAGAGACCCAGTACTTC	CASSKGPGQGSEETQYF